The following is a T cell receptor beta chain sequence with its context. The antigen is not known. This CDR3 spans 15 amino acids. V lost 2 bases, J lost 3 bases, and 7 bases stayed unmatched. The germline CDR1 and CDR2 sequences are MNHNY and SVGAGI (reference sequence). Libraries were prepared by immunoSEQ multiplex PCR; TCRdb keeps only in-frame clonotypes and omits some of them. The sample lists 120,000 or so clones; around 88% were seen once. These data originate in a study of cytomegalovirus exposure and HLA in healthy donors. Study summary: The 120 validation repertoires, a later analysis reported, used the same platform as the roughly 730 repertoires from the first cohort. Overall study results and limits: Rarity characterized most TCR sequences, yet some public TCRs appeared in many donors. In vitro testing confirmed a few CMV-associated chains as specific for CMV antigens.

Among the approximately 130 subjects of the validation cohort, separate from the approximately 700-subject first cohort, were the donors. This sequence joins TRBV6-6 and TRBJ2-7, with 7 bases that match TRBD1. Sequenced material: PBMCs. The TCR was taken from a man younger than 35 in good health and CMV-seronegative. CDR3 in DNA: TGTGCCAGCAGTTACCCCGGACAGGAAGGCTACGAGCAGTACTTC. This gives the protein CASSYPGQEGYEQYF.